These T cell receptor beta chains were read from a single sample in a study of beta chain features in type 1 diabetes. Profiling relied on immunoSEQ multiplex PCR, and the TCRdb table lists in-frame clones only, not all of them. Here the sample spans 400,000 to 500,000 clones, 11% to 15% being singletons. The sequencing input was naive CD4+ T cells from blood. These receptors all come from a man aged 25-45 years in good health. CDR3s include the opening cysteine and the closing phenylalanine or tryptophan. D genes are given only for firm matches. Clone size, where shown, is once, few, many, or a class for clones that have expanded.

few,TRBV5-4,NA,15,TRBJ2-7,CASSYPGLSSYEQYF,TGTGCCAGCAGTTACCCGGGACTGAGCTCCTACGAGCAGTACTTC
NA,TRBV4-3,NA,15,TRBJ1-5,CASSQDVASNQPQHF,TGCGCCAGCAGCCAAGATGTGGCGAGCAATCAGCCCCAGCATTTT
few,TRBV5-4,NA,17,TRBJ1-5,CASSFAPGGGSNQPQHF,TGTGCCAGCAGCTTCGCCCCGGGGGGAGGTTCGAATCAGCCCCAGCATTTT
NA,TRBV12-5,NA,13,TRBJ2-5,CASAPRPQETQYF,TGTGCTAGTGCCCCCCGGCCACAAGAGACCCAGTACTTC
few,TRBV5-6,NA,15,TRBJ2-3,CASSPYPGATDTQYF,TGTGCCAGCAGCCCGTACCCCGGGGCCACAGATACGCAGTATTTT
NA,TRBV7-2,TRBD2,15,TRBJ2-1,CASSESGGTYNEQFF,TGTGCCAGCAGCGAAAGCGGGGGGACCTACAATGAGCAGTTCTTC
NA,TRBV27,NA,13,TRBJ2-1,CASSPKTGNEQFF,TGTGCCAGCAGTCCCAAGACAGGCAATGAGCAGTTCTTC
few,TRBV29-1,NA,12,TRBJ2-1,CSVNPATHEQFF,TGCAGCGTTAACCCGGCAACGCATGAGCAGTTCTTC
NA,TRBV27,NA,15,TRBJ2-5,CASSPEVAAQETQYF,TGTGCCAGCAGCCCCGAGGTGGCCGCCCAAGAGACCCAGTACTTC
few,TRBV6-1,NA,15,TRBJ1-2,CASTSSPGRIYGYTF,TGTGCCAGCACCTCGAGTCCAGGGAGGATCTATGGCTACACCTTC
few,TRBV29-1,NA,11,TRBJ1-2,CSVVQGYGYTF,TGCAGCGTTGTTCAGGGTTATGGCTACACCTTC
few,TRBV6-5,NA,16,TRBJ1-2,CASSYSKGTANYGYTF,TGTGCCAGCAGTTACTCGAAGGGAACAGCTAACTATGGCTACACCTTC
few,TRBV25-1,NA,14,TRBJ1-2,CASSEGEAGYGYTF,TGTGCCAGCAGTGAGGGGGAAGCGGGCTATGGCTACACCTTC
few,TRBV9,NA,15,TRBJ2-1,CASSAGTPTYNEQFF,TGTGCCAGCAGCGCCGGGACACCTACTTACAATGAGCAGTTCTTC
few,TRBV25-1,NA,13,TRBJ1-6,CASIAGSNSPLHF,TGTGCCAGCATAGCAGGGAGTAATTCACCCCTCCACTTT